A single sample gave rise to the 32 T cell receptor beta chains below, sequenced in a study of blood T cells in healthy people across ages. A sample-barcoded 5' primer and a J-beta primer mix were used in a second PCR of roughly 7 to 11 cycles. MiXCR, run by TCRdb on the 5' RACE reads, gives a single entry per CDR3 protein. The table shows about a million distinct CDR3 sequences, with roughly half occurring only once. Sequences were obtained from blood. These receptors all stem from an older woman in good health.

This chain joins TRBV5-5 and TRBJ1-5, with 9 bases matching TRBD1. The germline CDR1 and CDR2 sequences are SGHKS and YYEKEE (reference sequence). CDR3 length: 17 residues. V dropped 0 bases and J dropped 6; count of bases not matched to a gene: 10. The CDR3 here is CASSLAQGDRVSQPQHF. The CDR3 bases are TGTGCCAGCAGCTTGGCCCAAGGGGACAGGGTGAGTCAGCCCCAGCATTTT.

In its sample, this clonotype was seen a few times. The CDR3, as DNA: TGTGCCAGCAGCTTGGGGACCTTCACAGATACGCAGTATTTT. Translating it yields CASSLGTFTDTQYF. The chain combines TRBV5-5 with TRBJ2-3; D is ambiguous. Trimming pared 0 bases from V and 2 bases from J, leaving 7 bases between. The germline CDR1 and CDR2 sequences are SGHKS and YYEKEE (reference sequence). The CDR3 covers 14 residues.

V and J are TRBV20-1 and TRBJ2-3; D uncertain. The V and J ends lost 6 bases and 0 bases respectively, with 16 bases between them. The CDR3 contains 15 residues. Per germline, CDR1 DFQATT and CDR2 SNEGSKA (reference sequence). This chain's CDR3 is CSAPPQDGSTDTQYF. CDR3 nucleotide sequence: TGCAGTGCCCCCCCCCAGGACGGTAGCACAGATACGCAGTATTTT.

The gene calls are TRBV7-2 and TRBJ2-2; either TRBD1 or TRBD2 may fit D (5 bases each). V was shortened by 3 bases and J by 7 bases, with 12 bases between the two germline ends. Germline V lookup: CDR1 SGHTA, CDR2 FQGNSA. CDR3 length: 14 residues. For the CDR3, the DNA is TGTGCCAGCAGCTTCAATCGGGACGGCGGGGAGCTGTTTTTT. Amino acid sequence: CASSFNRDGGELFF.

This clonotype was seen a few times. The CDR3: CSVETGVGEKLFF. CDR3 in DNA: TGCAGCGTAGAGACAGGAGTGGGTGAAAAACTGTTTTTT. V usage is TRBV29-1 and J usage is TRBJ1-4, with D possibly being TRBD1 (6 bases). Germline CDR1 is SQVTM and CDR2 is ANQGSEA. The CDR3 is 13 residues long. V gave up 6 bases and J gave up 7 bases, with 15 bases separating them.

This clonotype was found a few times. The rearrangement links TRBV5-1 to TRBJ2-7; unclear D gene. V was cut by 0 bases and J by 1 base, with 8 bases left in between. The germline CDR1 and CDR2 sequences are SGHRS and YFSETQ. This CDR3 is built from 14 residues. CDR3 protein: CASSLVVGSYEQYF. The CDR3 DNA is TGCGCCAGCAGCTTGGTTGTGGGATCCTACGAGCAGTACTTC.

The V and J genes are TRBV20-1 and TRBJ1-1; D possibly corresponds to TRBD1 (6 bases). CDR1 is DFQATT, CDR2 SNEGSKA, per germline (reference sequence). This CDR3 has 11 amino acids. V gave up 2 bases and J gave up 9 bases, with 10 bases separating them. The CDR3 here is CSARRTEQAFF. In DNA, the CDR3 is TGCAGTGCTAGACGGACAGAGCAAGCTTTCTTT.

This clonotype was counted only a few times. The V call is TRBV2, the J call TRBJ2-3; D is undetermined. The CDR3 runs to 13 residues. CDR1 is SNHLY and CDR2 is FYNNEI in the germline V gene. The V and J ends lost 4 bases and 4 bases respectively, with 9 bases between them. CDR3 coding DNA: TGTGCCAGCAGTGCGGCCGAATCAGATACGCAGTATTTT. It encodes CASSAAESDTQYF.

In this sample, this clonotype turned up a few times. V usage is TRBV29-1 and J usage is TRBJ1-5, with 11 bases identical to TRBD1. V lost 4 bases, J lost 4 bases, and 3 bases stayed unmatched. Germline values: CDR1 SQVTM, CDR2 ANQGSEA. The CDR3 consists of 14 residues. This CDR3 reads CSVGGTGGNQPQHF. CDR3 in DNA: TGCAGCGTTGGCGGGACAGGGGGAAATCAGCCCCAGCATTTT.

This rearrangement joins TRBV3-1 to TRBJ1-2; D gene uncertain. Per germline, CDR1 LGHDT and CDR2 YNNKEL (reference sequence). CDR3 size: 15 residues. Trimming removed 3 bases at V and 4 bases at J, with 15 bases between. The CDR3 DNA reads TGTGCCAGCAGCCAGGGTCCTCAACTCATCTATGGCTACACCTTC. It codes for CASSQGPQLIYGYTF.

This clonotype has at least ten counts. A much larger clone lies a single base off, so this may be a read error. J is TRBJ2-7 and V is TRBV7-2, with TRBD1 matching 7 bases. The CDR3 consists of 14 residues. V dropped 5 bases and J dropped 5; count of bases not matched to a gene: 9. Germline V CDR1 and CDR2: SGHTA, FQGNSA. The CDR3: CASSGDSNSNEQYF. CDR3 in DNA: TGTGCCAGCAGCGGGGACAGTAACAGCAACGAGCAGTACTTC.

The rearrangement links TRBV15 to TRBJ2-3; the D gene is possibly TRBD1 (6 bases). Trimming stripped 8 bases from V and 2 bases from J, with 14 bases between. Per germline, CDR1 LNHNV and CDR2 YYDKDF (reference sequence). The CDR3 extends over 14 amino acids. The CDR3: CATQQGFSTDTQYF. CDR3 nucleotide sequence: TGTGCCACCCAACAGGGTTTTTCCACAGATACGCAGTATTTT.

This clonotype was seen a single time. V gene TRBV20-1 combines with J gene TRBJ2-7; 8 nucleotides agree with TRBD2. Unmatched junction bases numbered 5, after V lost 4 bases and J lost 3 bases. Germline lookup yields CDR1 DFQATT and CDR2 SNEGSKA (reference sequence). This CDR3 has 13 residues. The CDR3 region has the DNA TGCAGTGCTACCGGGACTAGAATCTACGAGCAGTACTTC. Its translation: CSATGTRIYEQYF.

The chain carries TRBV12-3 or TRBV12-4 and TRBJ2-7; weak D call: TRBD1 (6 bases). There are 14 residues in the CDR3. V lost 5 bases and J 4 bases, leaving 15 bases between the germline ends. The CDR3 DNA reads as TGTGCCAGCAGTGTAAAGGGCAGGGGTTACGAGCAGTACTTC. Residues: CASSVKGRGYEQYF.

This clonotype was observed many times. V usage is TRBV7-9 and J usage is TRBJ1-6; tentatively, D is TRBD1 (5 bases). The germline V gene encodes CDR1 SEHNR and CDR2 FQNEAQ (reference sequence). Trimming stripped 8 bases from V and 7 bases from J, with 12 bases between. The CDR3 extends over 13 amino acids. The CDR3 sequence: CASRGLINSPLHF. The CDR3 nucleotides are TGTGCCAGCCGGGGACTGATAAATTCACCCCTCCACTTT.

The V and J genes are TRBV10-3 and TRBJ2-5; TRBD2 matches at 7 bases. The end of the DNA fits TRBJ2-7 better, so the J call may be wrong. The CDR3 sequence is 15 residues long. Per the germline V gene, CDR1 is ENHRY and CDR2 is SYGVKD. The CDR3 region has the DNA TGTGCCATCAGTGACCCCCCAAGCGGGAAGTACGAGCAGTACTTC. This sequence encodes CAISDPPSGKYEQYF.

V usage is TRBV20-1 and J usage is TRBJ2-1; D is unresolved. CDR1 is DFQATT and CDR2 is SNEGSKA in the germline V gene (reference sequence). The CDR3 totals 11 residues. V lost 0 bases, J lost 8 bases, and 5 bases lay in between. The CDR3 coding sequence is TGCAGTGCTAGAGAGCCCCATGAGCAGTTCTTC. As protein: CSAREPHEQFF.

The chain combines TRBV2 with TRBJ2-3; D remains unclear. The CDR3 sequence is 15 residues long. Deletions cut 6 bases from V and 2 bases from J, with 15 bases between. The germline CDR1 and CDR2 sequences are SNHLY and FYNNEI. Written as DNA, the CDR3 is TGTGCCAGCAGCCTTAGACGGCAATCCACAGATACGCAGTATTTT. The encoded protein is CASSLRRQSTDTQYF.

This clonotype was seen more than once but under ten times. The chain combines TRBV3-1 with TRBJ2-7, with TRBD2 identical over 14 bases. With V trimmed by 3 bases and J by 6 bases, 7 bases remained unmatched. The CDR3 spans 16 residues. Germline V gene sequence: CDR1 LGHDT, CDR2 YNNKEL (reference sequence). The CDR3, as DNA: TGTGCCAGCAGCCACGTGGGACTAGCGGGAGAGGGCGAGCAGTACTTC. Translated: CASSHVGLAGEGEQYF.

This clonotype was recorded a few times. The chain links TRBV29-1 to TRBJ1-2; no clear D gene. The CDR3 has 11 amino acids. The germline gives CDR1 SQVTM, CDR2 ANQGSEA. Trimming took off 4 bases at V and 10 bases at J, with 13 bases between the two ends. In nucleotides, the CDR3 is TGCAGCGTTGGGTCGGGGAGCGTCTACACCTTC. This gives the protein CSVGSGSVYTF.

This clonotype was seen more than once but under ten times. The CDR3, as DNA: TGTGCCACCAGTGATTCCGGGACTAGCGGGATAAATGAGCAGTTCTTC. Amino acids: CATSDSGTSGINEQFF. The chain carries TRBV24-1 and TRBJ2-1; 13 positions agree with TRBD2. Germline CDR1 and CDR2: KGHDR and SFDVKD. The ends lost 2 bases at V and 7 bases at J; junction bases unmatched: 4. This CDR3 has 16 amino acids.

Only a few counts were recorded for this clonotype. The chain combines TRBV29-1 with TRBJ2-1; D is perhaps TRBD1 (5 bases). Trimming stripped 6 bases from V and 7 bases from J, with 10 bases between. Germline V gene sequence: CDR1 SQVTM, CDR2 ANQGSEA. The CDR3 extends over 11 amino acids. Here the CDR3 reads CSVDQGNEQFF. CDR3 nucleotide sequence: TGCAGCGTCGATCAGGGAAATGAGCAGTTCTTC.

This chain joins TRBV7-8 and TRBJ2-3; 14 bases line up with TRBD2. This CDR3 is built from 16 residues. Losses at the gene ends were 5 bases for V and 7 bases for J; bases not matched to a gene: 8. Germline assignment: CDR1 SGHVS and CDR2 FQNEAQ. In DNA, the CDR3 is TGTGCCAGCAGCCCCAGGACTAGCGGGAGGCCATATACGCAGTATTTT. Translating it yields CASSPRTSGRPYTQYF.

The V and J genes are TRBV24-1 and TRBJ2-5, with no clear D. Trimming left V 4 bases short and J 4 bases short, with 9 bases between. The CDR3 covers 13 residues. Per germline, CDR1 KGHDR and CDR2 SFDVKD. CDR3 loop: CATSEKGRETQYF. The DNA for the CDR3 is TGTGCCACCAGTGAAAAAGGGCGAGAGACCCAGTACTTC.

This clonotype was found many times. The CDR3 loop reads CSVVQGGTDTQYF. DNA for the CDR3: TGCAGCGTTGTGCAGGGCGGCACAGATACGCAGTATTTT. The V and J genes are TRBV29-1 and TRBJ2-3; a possible D gene is TRBD1 (5 bases). The CDR3 sequence is 13 residues long. Between the trimmed V and J ends, which lost 4 bases and 1 base, there was a span of 9 bases. Per germline, CDR1 SQVTM and CDR2 ANQGSEA.

The CDR3 loop reads CSVDQAGLYNEQFF. CDR3 in DNA: TGCAGCGTTGACCAGGCGGGACTCTACAATGAGCAGTTCTTC. This rearrangement joins TRBV29-1 to TRBJ2-1, with D maybe TRBD2 (6 bases). Germline V gives CDR1 SQVTM, CDR2 ANQGSEA. The CDR3 covers 14 residues. V was pared by 3 bases and J by 3 bases, with 12 bases between.

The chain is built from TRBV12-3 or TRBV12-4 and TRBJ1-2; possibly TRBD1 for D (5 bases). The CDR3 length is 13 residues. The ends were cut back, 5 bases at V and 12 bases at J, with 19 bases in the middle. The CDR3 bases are TGTGCCAGCAGTAAAGGGGCGGCGGTTACCGACACCTTC. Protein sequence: CASSKGAAVTDTF.

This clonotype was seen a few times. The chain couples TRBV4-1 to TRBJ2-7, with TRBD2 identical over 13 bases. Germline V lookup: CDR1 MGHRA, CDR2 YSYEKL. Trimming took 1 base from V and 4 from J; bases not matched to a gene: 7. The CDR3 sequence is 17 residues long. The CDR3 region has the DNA TGCGCCAGCAGCCAAGGGACTAGCGGGAGTAGAGGATACGAGCAGTACTTC. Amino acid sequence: CASSQGTSGSRGYEQYF.

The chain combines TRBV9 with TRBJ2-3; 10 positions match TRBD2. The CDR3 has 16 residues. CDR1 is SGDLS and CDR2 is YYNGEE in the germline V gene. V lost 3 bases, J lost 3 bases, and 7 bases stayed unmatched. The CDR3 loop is CASSAGAGGPTDTQYF. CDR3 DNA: TGTGCCAGCAGCGCTGGAGCGGGAGGGCCGACAGATACGCAGTATTTT.

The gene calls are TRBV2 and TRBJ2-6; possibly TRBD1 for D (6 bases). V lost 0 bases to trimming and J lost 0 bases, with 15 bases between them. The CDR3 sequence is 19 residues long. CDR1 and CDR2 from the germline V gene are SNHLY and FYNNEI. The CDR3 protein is CASSEAPWTETSGANVLTF. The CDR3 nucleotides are TGTGCCAGCAGTGAAGCCCCCTGGACAGAAACCTCTGGGGCCAACGTCCTGACTTTC.

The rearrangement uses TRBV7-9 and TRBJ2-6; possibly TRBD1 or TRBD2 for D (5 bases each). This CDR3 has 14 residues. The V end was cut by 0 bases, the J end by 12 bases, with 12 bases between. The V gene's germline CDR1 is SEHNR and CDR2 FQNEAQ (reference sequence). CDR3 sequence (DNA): TGTGCCAGCAGCTTAGCGCAGGGAGCCGGCGTCCTGACTTTC. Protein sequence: CASSLAQGAGVLTF.

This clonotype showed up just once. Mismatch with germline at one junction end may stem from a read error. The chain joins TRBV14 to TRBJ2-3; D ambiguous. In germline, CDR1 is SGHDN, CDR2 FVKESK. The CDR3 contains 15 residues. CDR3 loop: CASSQVGSFTDTKYF. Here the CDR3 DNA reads TGTGCCAGCAGCCAAGTAGGATCGTTCACAGATACGAAGTATTTT.